This entry describes one TCR beta chain. This entry is derived from a study of blood T cell repertoires in COVID-19. For the study at large: The origin of the acute and convalescent COVID-19 samples was the United States, Italy and Spain. Sample material is recorded as cDNA or gDNA derived from T cells, B-cell-depleted T cells, or PBMCs.

The CDR3 runs to 15 residues. The germline V gene has CDR1 SGHRS and CDR2 YFSETQ. With V trimmed by 4 bases and J by 2 bases, 9 bases remained unmatched. Per the study methods: Estimated nucleated cell counts came from reference gene primer amplification. The assay was immunoSEQ multiplex PCR, and TCRdb's table has in-frame clones only and misses some. V, J and clone size derive from that table, while D and trimming were established from the DNA sequence. The table lists roughly 280,000 clones, around four fifths of them singletons, with 4.6% in the top ten. The sequenced sample was peripheral blood. This sequence joins TRBV5-1 and TRBJ2-7; TRBD1 agrees at 7 bases. The TCR originated in a man in his fifties or sixties who had recovered from COVID-19. The CDR3 nucleotides read TGCGCCAGCAGCCTTGACAGGGTTGTACCCTACGAGCAGTACTTC. This encodes CASSLDRVVPYEQYF.